One T cell receptor (beta chain) is described in this entry. The data stem from a study of T cells after somatic rescue of genetic block. V dropped 3 bases and J dropped 5; count of bases not matched to a gene: 6. This CDR3 region has 15 residues. From germline, CDR1 is KGHSH and CDR2 LQKENI. Profiled with immunoSEQ multiplex PCR; TCRdb holds only in-frame clones, not every one. The data hold about 70,000 clones, with about 91% observed a single time. This clonotype was sampled from a man aged 35-49 years. The J gene is TRBJ1-2, the V gene TRBV18, with 10 bases that match TRBD1. Sequencing was carried out using peripheral blood mononuclear cells (PBMCs). The CDR3 region has the DNA TGTGCCAGCTCACCCGGGGCGGGACAGGGGTATGGCTACACCTTC. It specifies CASSPGAGQGYGYTF.